What follows are 30 T cell receptor beta chains derived from one specimen sequenced in a study of OX40 agonist ivuxolimab in advanced cancers. The library was produced with the immunoSEQ multiplex PCR assay. The table was pulled from immuneACCESS by TCRdb, which kept in-frame rearrangements only. Such tables lose some clones; where checked, under half of the loss comes from unresolved V genes, and the rest has no known cause. This sample lists about 43,000 clones; approximately 90% were detected once. The ten largest make up 19% of the sample. The source was CD4+ or CD8+ T cells sorted from blood, collected in a trial of the OX40 agonist ivuxolimab. These receptors were obtained from an adult with an advanced solid tumor such as melanoma, head and neck, liver or kidney cancer.

V gene TRBV2 combines with J gene TRBJ2-1, with 11 bases identical to TRBD2. The germline CDR1 and CDR2 sequences are SNHLY and FYNNEI. Unmatched junction bases numbered 8, after V lost 3 bases and J lost 4 bases. The CDR3 is made up of 17 amino acids. CDR3 nucleotide sequence: TGTGCCAGCAGTGAGCCCCAACTAGCGGGAGCTTACAATGAGCAGTTCTTC. It specifies CASSEPQLAGAYNEQFF.

V is TRBV7-9 and J is TRBJ2-3, with a tentative D call TRBD2 (5 bases). Per the germline V gene, CDR1 is SEHNR and CDR2 is FQNEAQ (reference sequence). The CDR3 sequence is 14 residues long. V lost 5 bases, J lost 7 bases, and 16 bases lay in between. The CDR3 protein is CASSPQNRDYTQYF. CDR3 coding DNA: TGTGCCAGCAGCCCCCAGAACCGGGATTATACGCAGTATTTT.

The chain joins TRBV4-1 to TRBJ2-7; either TRBD1 or TRBD2 may fit D (5 bases each). Germline-derived CDR1 and CDR2 are MGHRA and YSYEKL. This CDR3 has 14 amino acids. V lost 4 bases, J lost 4 bases, and 14 bases lay in between. The CDR3 loop reads CASSLSGRGYEQYF. In DNA, the CDR3 is TGCGCCAGCAGCCTGTCGGGACGTGGGTACGAGCAGTACTTC.

The chain has TRBV30 and TRBJ1-2; perhaps TRBD1 as D (6 bases). The CDR3 contains 14 residues. Looked up from germline, CDR1 is GTSNPN and CDR2 is SVGIG (reference sequence). V lost 3 bases and J lost 4, with 15 bases in between. The CDR3 DNA reads TGTGCCTGGAGCCTAAGGGGAGGGGGCTATGGCTACACCTTC. This encodes CAWSLRGGGYGYTF.

This clone was found once. The V call is TRBV28, the J call TRBJ2-5; tentative D call: TRBD1 (6 bases). The V end lost 5 bases, the J end lost 4 bases, and 17 bases lay between the germline ends. Germline-derived CDR1 and CDR2 are MDHEN and SYDVKM. The CDR3 runs 15 residues. CDR3 coding DNA: TGTGCCAGCAGTGGGGCCGGGACACCGGGAGAGACCCAGTACTTC. It specifies CASSGAGTPGETQYF.

The DNA of the CDR3 is TGTGCCAGCACGGGGGGACCAGATTACAATGAGCAGTTCTTC. Amino acids: CASTGGPDYNEQFF. The J gene is TRBJ2-1, the V gene TRBV2, with 7 bases fitting TRBD2. Germline assignment: CDR1 SNHLY and CDR2 FYNNEI. This CDR3 contains 14 residues. V trimming: 7 bases; J trimming: 4 bases; junction bases outside the gene matches: 7.

The sample holds a few counts of this clone. This chain links TRBV7-9 with TRBJ2-5, with D tentatively TRBD1 (6 bases). From germline, CDR1 is SEHNR and CDR2 FQNEAQ (reference sequence). CDR3 length equals 16 residues. V was clipped by 4 bases and J by 3 bases, with 18 bases between them. Here the CDR3 DNA reads TGTGCCAGCAGCTCCCCCCCCGGACAGCTCAAAGAGACCCAGTACTTC. It codes for CASSSPPGQLKETQYF.

The genes are TRBV12-2 and TRBJ2-2. TRBV12-2 is a documented pseudogene. The CDR3 consists of 18 residues. The CDR3 reads CASRFKVCGTKNTGELFF. The CDR3 nucleotides read TGTGCAAGTCGCTTTAAAGTCTGCGGGACAAAAAACACCGGGGAGCTGTTTTTT.

This chain uses TRBV28 with TRBJ2-3, with 9 bases identical to TRBD2. CDR1 is MDHEN, CDR2 SYDVKM, per germline. Trimming cost V 6 bases and J 2 bases; bases outside gene matches: 9. This CDR3 is built from 16 residues. CDR3 sequence: CASRELAGGITDTQYF. DNA of the CDR3: TGTGCCAGCAGAGAACTAGCGGGCGGGATCACAGATACGCAGTATTTT. The whole variable domain, remainder taken from reference TRBV28 and TRBJ2-3, is DVKVTQSSRYLVKRTGEKVFLECVQDMDHENMFWYRQDPGLGLRLIYFSYDVKMKEKGDIPEGYSVSREKKERFSLILESASTNQTSMYLCASRELAGGITDTQYFGPGTRLTVL.

This clone came up once. V is TRBV5-6 and J is TRBJ2-3; D gene uncertain. The V gene's germline CDR1 is SGHDT and CDR2 YYEEEE. Trimming took off 0 bases at V and 1 base at J, with 6 bases between the two ends. The length of the CDR3 is 14 residues. The DNA for the CDR3 is TGTGCCAGCAGCTTGGCCATCCGCACAGATACGCAGTATTTT. It encodes CASSLAIRTDTQYF.

The chain links TRBV28 to TRBJ2-1, with 7 bases that match TRBD1. Looked up from germline, CDR1 is MDHEN and CDR2 is SYDVKM. V shed 5 bases and J 2 bases; nucleotides not matched to a gene: 3. This CDR3 is built from 14 residues. The CDR3 protein is CASSLQGTYNEQFF. CDR3 nucleotide sequence: TGTGCCAGCAGTCTACAGGGGACCTACAATGAGCAGTTCTTC.

In DNA, the CDR3 is TGTGCCAGTAGTAGTGGACAGGGCCATCAGCCCCAGCATTTT. This codes for CASSSGQGHQPQHF. This rearrangement joins TRBV19 to TRBJ1-5; TRBD1 agrees at 8 bases. There are 14 residues in the CDR3. Trimming took 4 bases from V and 5 from J; bases not matched to a gene: 4. From germline, CDR1 is LNHDA and CDR2 SQIVND (reference sequence).

This clone was detected only once. The chain carries TRBV5-1 and TRBJ2-5; weak D call: TRBD1 (6 bases). The end of the DNA is better explained by TRBJ2-7, so the J call may be wrong. The CDR3 is 15 residues long. In germline, CDR1 is SGHRS, CDR2 YFSETQ. CDR3 protein: CASSLNWGPVDEQYF. The CDR3 region has the DNA TGCGCCAGCAGCCTGAATTGGGGGCCGGTGGACGAGCAGTACTTC.

This clone appeared a few times. The chain joins TRBV15 to TRBJ2-7, with D possibly matching TRBD2 (5 bases). V was clipped by 5 bases and J by 2 bases, with 10 bases between them. The germline gives CDR1 LNHNV, CDR2 YYDKDF (reference sequence). The CDR3 consists of 13 residues. The CDR3 region has the DNA TGTGCCACCAGCTTCGCCGGGACCTACGAGCAGTACTTC. Its translation: CATSFAGTYEQYF.

The J gene is TRBJ1-1, the V gene TRBV4-1; perhaps TRBD1 as D (6 bases). The V gene's germline CDR1 is MGHRA and CDR2 YSYEKL. The CDR3 has 19 residues. The V end was cut by 0 bases, the J end by 1 base, with 21 bases between. DNA of the CDR3: TGCGCCAGCAGCCAAGATAATGGTGGTTTAGACAGGCCGAACACTGAAGCTTTCTTT. Its protein product is CASSQDNGGLDRPNTEAFF.

V gene TRBV5-1 combines with J gene TRBJ1-2; D uncertain. Trimming cost V 0 bases and J 1 base, with 7 bases left between them. The CDR3 has 14 residues. The V gene's germline CDR1 is SGHRS and CDR2 YFSETQ. This CDR3 reads CASSLDGINYGYTF. Written as DNA, the CDR3 is TGCGCCAGCAGCTTGGACGGCATTAACTATGGCTACACCTTC. Full variable domain (remainder filled in from reference TRBV5-1 and TRBJ1-2): KAGVTQTPRYLIKTRGQQVTLSCSPISGHRSVSWYQQTPGQGLQFLFEYFSETQRNKGNFPGRFSGRQFSNSRSEMNVSTLELGDSALYLCASSLDGINYGYTFGSGTRLTVV.

This clone was seen once. The V gene is TRBV7-9, the J gene TRBJ2-1; 9 bases line up with TRBD2. The CDR3 has 12 residues. V gave up 3 bases and J gave up 14 bases; unmatched junction bases: 5. The V gene's germline CDR1 is SEHNR and CDR2 FQNEAQ (reference sequence). The CDR3 spells CASSFPGTSKFF. CDR3 bases: TGTGCCAGCAGCTTTCCTGGGACTAGCAAGTTCTTC. Full variable domain (remainder filled in from reference TRBV7-9 and TRBJ2-1): DTGVSQNPRHKITKRGQNVTFRCDPISEHNRLYWYRQTLGQGPEFLTYFQNEAQLEKSRLLSDRFSAERPKGSFSTLEIQRTEQGDSAMYLCASSFPGTSKFFGPGTRLTVL.

This clone was seen only a few times. The chain links TRBV5-4 to TRBJ1-1, with D uncertain. CDR1 SGHNT and CDR2 YYREEE come from the germline V gene (reference sequence). V lost 5 bases and J lost 7, with 18 bases in between. The CDR3 sequence is 14 residues long. CDR3 sequence: CASSPIKGSGEAFF. CDR3 bases: TGTGCCAGCAGTCCGATAAAAGGGTCTGGTGAAGCTTTCTTT.

This chain links TRBV28 with TRBJ1-5; the D is unclear. V dropped 5 bases and J dropped 1 base, with 6 bases sitting between them. The CDR3 sequence is 13 residues long. Looked up from germline, CDR1 is MDHEN and CDR2 is SYDVKM. The DNA of the CDR3 is TGTGCCAGCAGTCGGCAGAGCAATCAGCCCCAGCATTTT. The encoded protein is CASSRQSNQPQHF. Full variable domain (remainder filled in from reference TRBV28 and TRBJ1-5): DVKVTQSSRYLVKRTGEKVFLECVQDMDHENMFWYRQDPGLGLRLIYFSYDVKMKEKGDIPEGYSVSREKKERFSLILESASTNQTSMYLCASSRQSNQPQHFGDGTRLSIL.

The CDR3 DNA follows: TGCGCCAGCAGCCCTGAATCTAGCGGGGCGATTAGCACAGATACGCAGTATTTT. This gives the protein CASSPESSGAISTDTQYF. This chain links TRBV5-1 with TRBJ2-3, with 9 bases aligning to TRBD2. The CDR3 is made up of 18 amino acids. Per the germline V gene, CDR1 is SGHRS and CDR2 is YFSETQ. The trim removed 4 bases at V and 0 bases at J, leaving 12 bases unmatched. The whole variable domain, remainder taken from reference TRBV5-1 and TRBJ2-3, is KAGVTQTPRYLIKTRGQQVTLSCSPISGHRSVSWYQQTPGQGLQFLFEYFSETQRNKGNFPGRFSGRQFSNSRSEMNVSTLELGDSALYLCASSPESSGAISTDTQYFGPGTRLTVL.

This clone has just one count. V and J are TRBV27 and TRBJ2-1; D perhaps matches TRBD2 (6 bases). V was shortened by 3 bases and J by 0 bases, with 9 bases between the two germline ends. Germline CDR1 and CDR2: MNHEY and SMNVEV (reference sequence). The CDR3 extends over 15 amino acids. CDR3 in DNA: TGTGCCAGCAGTTTGGCGGGGTCCTCCTACAATGAGCAGTTCTTC. It specifies CASSLAGSSYNEQFF.

The gene calls are TRBV7-9 and TRBJ2-1; maybe TRBD1 (5 bases). Germline V CDR1 and CDR2: SEHNR, FQNEAQ (reference sequence). This CDR3 region has 13 residues. The V gene lost 1 base and the J gene lost 8 bases, with 9 bases spanning the gap. The CDR3 DNA reads TGTGCCAGCAGCTTAGTAGGGGTGGATGAGCAGTTCTTC. Translated: CASSLVGVDEQFF.

The chain recombines TRBV5-6 with TRBJ2-1, with TRBD2 matching over 10 bases. The CDR3 has 16 amino acids. Germline V gene sequence: CDR1 SGHDT, CDR2 YYEEEE. Trimming at V came to 2 bases and at J to 2 bases, leaving 4 bases not matched to a gene. Here the CDR3 DNA reads TGTGCCAGCAGCTTTTGGCTAGCGGGGGCCTACAATGAGCAGTTCTTC. Translation gives CASSFWLAGAYNEQFF.

The chain carries TRBV19 and TRBJ2-7; D unresolved. The CDR3 is 13 residues long. Looked up from germline, CDR1 is LNHDA and CDR2 is SQIVND (reference sequence). Trimming pared 3 bases from V and 0 bases from J, leaving 6 bases between. The CDR3 region is CASSIASSYEQYF. In nucleotides, the CDR3 is TGTGCCAGTAGTATCGCCAGCTCCTACGAGCAGTACTTC. The whole variable domain, filled in from reference TRBV19 and TRBJ2-7, reads DGGITQSPKYLFRKEGQNVTLSCEQNLNHDAMYWYRQDPGQGLRLIYYSQIVNDFQKGDIAEGYSVSREKKESFPLTVTSAQKNPTAFYLCASSIASSYEQYFGPGTRLTVT.

V usage is TRBV6-5 and J usage is TRBJ2-7; D is unclear. Looked up from germline, CDR1 is MNHEY and CDR2 is SVGAGI. V lost 6 bases to trimming and J lost 7 bases, with 19 bases between them. The CDR3 consists of 14 residues. CDR3 residues: CASSTSRAPQEQYF. The CDR3 nucleotides are TGTGCCAGCAGCACGTCCCGGGCACCCCAAGAGCAGTACTTC.

This rearrangement joins TRBV4-1 to TRBJ2-1; D might be TRBD2 (6 bases). CDR1 and CDR2 (germline): MGHRA, YSYEKL. The V and J ends lost 1 base and 3 bases respectively, with 13 bases between them. CDR3 length: 16 amino acids. The CDR3 sequence: CASSQVPGSRYNEQFF. The CDR3 DNA reads TGCGCCAGCAGCCAAGTTCCCGGGAGTCGCTACAATGAGCAGTTCTTC.

This clone has a handful of counts. CDR3 region: CSATVGEAFF. In DNA form, the CDR3 reads TGCAGTGCCACTGTTGGTGAAGCTTTCTTT. This rearrangement joins TRBV29-1 to TRBJ1-1; D unclear. Germline V CDR1 and CDR2: SQVTM, ANQGSEA. This CDR3 contains 10 residues.

The V gene is TRBV23-1, the J gene TRBJ2-2; D perhaps matches TRBD2 (6 bases). TRBV23-1 is known as an ORF, though its function is uncertain. This CDR3 is 18 amino acids long. Trimming removed 2 bases from V and 1 base from J, with 17 bases in between. In DNA, the CDR3 is TGCGCCAGCAGTCAAGGGGAGGAGGGGCGTAGGAACACCGGGGAGCTGTTTTTT. The encoded protein is CASSQGEEGRRNTGELFF.

The genes are TRBV6-6 and TRBJ1-3; D not resolved. Trimming shortened V by 7 bases and J by 0 bases, and 10 bases separated the two germline ends. Germline V lookup: CDR1 MNHNY, CDR2 SVGAGI (reference sequence). The CDR3 has 14 residues. CDR3 amino acids: CASMPPGSGNTIYF. CDR3 nucleotide sequence: TGTGCCAGCATGCCCCCGGGCTCTGGAAACACCATATATTTT.

The chain recombines TRBV10-1 with TRBJ2-3; 9 bases are shared with TRBD2. CDR3 length: 16 residues. With 2 bases clipped from V and 0 bases from J, the junction kept 3 bases outside the gene matches. Germline V lookup: CDR1 WNHNN, CDR2 SYGVQD (reference sequence). CDR3 sequence (DNA): TGCGCCAGCAGTGAGACGACTAGCGGAAGCACAGATACGCAGTATTTT. The encoded protein is CASSETTSGSTDTQYF.